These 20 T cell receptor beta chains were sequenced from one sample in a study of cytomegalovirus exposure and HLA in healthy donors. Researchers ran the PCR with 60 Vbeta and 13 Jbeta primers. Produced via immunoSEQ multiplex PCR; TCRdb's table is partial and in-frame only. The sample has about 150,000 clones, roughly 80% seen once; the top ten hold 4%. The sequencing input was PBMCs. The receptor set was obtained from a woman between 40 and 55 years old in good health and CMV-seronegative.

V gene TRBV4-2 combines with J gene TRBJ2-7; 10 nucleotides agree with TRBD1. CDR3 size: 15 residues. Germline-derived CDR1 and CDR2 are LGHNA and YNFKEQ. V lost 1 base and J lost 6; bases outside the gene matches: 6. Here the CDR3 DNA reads TGTGCCAGCAGCCAAGTCAGACAGGGGGCGGCCGAGCAGTACTTC. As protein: CASSQVRQGAAEQYF.

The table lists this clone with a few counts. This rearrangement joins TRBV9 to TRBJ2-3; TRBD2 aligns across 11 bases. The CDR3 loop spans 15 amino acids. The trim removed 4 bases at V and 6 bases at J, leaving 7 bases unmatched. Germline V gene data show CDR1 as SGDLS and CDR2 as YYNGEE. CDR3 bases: TGTGCCAGCAGCACCCGACTAGCGGGGACCGATACGCAGTATTTT. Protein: CASSTRLAGTDTQYF.

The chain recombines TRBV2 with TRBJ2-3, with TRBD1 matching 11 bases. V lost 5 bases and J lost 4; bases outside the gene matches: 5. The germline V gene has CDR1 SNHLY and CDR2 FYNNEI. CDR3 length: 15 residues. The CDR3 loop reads CASSPDRGRSDTQYF. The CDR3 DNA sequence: TGTGCCAGCAGTCCGGACAGGGGGCGTTCAGATACGCAGTATTTT.

This chain's CDR3 is CAITDRSSFSYEQYF. The CDR3 DNA follows: TGTGCCATCACGGACAGGTCTTCTTTCTCCTACGAGCAGTACTTC. The chain joins TRBV6-1 to TRBJ2-7; 7 nucleotides agree with TRBD1. CDR1 and CDR2 (germline): MNHNS, SASEGT. The trim removed 10 bases at V and 0 bases at J, leaving 12 bases unmatched. The CDR3 extends over 15 amino acids.

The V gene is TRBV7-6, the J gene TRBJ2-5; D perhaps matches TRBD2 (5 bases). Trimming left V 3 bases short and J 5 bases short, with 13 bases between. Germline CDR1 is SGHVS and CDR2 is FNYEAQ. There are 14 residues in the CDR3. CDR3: CASSFGLPGETQYF. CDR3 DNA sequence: TGTGCCAGCAGCTTCGGGCTCCCGGGGGAGACCCAGTACTTC. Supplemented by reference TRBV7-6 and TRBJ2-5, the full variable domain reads GAGVSQSPRYKVTKRGQDVALRCDPISGHVSLYWYRQALGQGPEFLTYFNYEAQQDKSGLPNDRFSAERPEGSISTLTIQRTEQRDSAMYRCASSFGLPGETQYFGPGTRLLVL.

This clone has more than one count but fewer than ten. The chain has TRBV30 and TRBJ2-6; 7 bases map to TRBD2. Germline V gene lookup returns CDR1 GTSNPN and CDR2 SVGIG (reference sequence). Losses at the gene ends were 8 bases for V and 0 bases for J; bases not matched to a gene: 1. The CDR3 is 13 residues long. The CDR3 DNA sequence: TGTGCCGGGGGGGTCTCTGGGGCCAACGTCCTGACTTTC. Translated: CAGGVSGANVLTF.

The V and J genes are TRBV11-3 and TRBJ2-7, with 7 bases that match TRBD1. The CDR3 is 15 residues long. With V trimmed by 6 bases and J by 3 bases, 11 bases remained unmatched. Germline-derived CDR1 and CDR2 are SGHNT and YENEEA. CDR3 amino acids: CASRPPGQPIYEQYF. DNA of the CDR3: TGTGCCAGCAGACCCCCGGGACAGCCGATCTACGAGCAGTACTTC.

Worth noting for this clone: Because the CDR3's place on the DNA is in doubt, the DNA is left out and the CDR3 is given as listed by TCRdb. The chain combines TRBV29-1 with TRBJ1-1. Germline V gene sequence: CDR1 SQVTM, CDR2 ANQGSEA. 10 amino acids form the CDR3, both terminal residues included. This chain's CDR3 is CSVAEGSWFF.

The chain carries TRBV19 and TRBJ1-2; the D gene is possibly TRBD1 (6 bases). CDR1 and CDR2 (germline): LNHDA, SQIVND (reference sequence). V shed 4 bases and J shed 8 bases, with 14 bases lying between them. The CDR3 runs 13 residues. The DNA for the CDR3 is TGTGCCAGTAGTACTAGCAGGGGTGACGGCTACACCTTC. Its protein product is CASSTSRGDGYTF.

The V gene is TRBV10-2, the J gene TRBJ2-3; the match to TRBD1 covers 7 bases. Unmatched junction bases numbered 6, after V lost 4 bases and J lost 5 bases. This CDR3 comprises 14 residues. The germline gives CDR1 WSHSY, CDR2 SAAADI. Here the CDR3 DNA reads TGCGCCAGCAGTGGAAGGGGGCGTCAAGATACGCAGTATTTT. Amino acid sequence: CASSGRGRQDTQYF.

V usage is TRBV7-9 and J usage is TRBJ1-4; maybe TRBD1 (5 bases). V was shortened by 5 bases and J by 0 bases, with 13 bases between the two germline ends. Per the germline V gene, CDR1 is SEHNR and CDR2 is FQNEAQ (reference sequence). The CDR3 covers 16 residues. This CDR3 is CASSAYRSTTNEKLFF. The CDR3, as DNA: TGTGCCAGCAGCGCTTACAGGAGTACAACTAATGAAAAACTGTTTTTT.

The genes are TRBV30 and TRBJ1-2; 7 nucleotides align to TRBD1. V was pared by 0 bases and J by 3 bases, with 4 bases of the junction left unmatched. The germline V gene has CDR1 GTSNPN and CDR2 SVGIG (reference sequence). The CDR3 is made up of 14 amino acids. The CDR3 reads CAWSVVGTDYGYTF. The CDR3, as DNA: TGTGCCTGGAGTGTAGTGGGGACAGACTATGGCTACACCTTC.

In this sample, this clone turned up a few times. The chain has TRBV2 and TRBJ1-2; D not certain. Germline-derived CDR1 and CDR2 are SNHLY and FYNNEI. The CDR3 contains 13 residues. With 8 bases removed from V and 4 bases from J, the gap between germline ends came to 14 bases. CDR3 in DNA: TGTGCCAGCTCCAAGGAGGCCCGCTATGGCTACACCTTC. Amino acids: CASSKEARYGYTF.

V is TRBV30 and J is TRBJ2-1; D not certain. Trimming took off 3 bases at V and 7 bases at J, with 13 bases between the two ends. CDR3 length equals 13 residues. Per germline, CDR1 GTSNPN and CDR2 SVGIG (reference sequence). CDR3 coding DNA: TGTGCCTGGAGCCCTAGGATTACAAATGAGCAGTTCTTC. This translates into CAWSPRITNEQFF.

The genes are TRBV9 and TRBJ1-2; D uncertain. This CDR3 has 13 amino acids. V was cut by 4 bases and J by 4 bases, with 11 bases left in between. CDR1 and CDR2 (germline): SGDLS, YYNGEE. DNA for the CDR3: TGTGCCAGCAGCCCCACCGGTAGCTATGGCTACACCTTC. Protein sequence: CASSPTGSYGYTF.

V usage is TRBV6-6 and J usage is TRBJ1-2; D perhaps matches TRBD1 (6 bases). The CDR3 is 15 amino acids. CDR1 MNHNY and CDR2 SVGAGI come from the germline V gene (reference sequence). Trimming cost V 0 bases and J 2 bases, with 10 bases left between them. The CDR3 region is CASSYSRGANYGYTF. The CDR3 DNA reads TGTGCCAGCAGTTACTCGCGGGGGGCCAACTATGGCTACACCTTC.

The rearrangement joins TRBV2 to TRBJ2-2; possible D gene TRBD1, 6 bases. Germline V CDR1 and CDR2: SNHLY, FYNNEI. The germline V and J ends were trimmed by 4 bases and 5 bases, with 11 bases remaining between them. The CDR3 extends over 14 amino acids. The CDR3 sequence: CASSVQGLTGELFF. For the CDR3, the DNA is TGTGCCAGCAGTGTCCAGGGGCTGACCGGGGAGCTGTTTTTT.

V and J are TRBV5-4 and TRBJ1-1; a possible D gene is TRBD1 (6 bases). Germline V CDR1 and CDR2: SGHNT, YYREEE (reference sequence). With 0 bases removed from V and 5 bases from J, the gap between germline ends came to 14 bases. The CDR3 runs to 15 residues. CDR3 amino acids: CASSLGGGAGTEAFF. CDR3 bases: TGTGCCAGCAGCTTGGGAGGGGGGGCGGGGACTGAAGCTTTCTTT.

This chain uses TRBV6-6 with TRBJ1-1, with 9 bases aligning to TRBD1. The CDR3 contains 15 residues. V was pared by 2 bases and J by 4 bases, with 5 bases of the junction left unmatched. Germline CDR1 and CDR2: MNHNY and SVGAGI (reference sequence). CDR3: CASSYPGQGRTEAFF. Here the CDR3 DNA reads TGTGCCAGCAGTTACCCGGGACAGGGACGCACTGAAGCTTTCTTT.

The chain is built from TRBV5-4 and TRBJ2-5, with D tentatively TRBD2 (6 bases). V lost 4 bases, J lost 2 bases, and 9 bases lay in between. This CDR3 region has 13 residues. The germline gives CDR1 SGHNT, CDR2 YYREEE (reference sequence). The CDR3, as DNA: TGTGCCAGCAGCGTCGGGACTCAAGAGACCCAGTACTTC. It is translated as CASSVGTQETQYF. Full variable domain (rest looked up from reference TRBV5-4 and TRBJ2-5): ETGVTQSPTHLIKTRGQQVTLRCSSQSGHNTVSWYQQALGQGPQFIFQYYREEENGRGNFPPRFSGLQFPNYSSELNVNALELDDSALYLCASSVGTQETQYFGPGTRLLVL.